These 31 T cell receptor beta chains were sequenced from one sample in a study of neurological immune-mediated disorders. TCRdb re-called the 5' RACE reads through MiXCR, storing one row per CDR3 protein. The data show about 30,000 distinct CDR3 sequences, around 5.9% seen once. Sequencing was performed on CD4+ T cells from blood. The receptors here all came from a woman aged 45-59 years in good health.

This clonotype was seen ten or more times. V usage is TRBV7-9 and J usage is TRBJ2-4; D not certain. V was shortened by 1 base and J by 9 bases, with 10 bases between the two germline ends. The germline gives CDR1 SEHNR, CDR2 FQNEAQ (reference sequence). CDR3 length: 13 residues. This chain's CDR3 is CASSLGKVGIQYF. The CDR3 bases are TGTGCCAGCAGCTTAGGTAAAGTTGGCATTCAGTACTTC. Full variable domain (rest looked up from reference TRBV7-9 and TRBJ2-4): DTGVSQNPRHKITKRGQNVTFRCDPISEHNRLYWYRQTLGQGPEFLTYFQNEAQLEKSRLLSDRFSAERPKGSFSTLEIQRTEQGDSAMYLCASSLGKVGIQYFGAGTRLSVL.

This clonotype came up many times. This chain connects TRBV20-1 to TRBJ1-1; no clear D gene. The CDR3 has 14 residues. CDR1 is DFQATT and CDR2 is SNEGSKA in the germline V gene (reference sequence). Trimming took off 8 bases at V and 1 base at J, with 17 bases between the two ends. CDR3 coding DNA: TGCAGTCCAGACCTCCGGGTTTCGAACACTGAAGCTTTCTTT. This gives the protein CSPDLRVSNTEAFF.

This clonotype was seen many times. This CDR3 reads CASRGAKADTQYF. CDR3 DNA sequence: TGTGCCAGCAGAGGGGCTAAGGCAGATACGCAGTATTTT. The chain recombines TRBV7-3 with TRBJ2-3, with a weak D call TRBD1 (5 bases). CDR3 length: 13 residues. CDR1 is SGHTA and CDR2 is FQGTGA in the germline V gene. The V end lost 6 bases, the J end lost 4 bases, and 11 bases lay between the germline ends.

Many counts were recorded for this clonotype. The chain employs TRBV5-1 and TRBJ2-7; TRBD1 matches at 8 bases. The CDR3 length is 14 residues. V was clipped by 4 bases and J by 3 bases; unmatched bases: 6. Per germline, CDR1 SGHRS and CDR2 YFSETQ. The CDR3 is CASSIGQGNYEQYF. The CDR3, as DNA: TGCGCCAGCAGCATCGGACAGGGAAACTACGAGCAGTACTTC.

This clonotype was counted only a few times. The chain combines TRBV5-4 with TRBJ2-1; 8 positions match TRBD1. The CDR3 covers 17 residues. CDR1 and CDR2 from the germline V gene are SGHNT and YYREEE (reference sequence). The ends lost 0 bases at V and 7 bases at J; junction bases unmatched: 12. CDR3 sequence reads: CASSLAKWAGGVNEQFF. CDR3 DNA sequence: TGTGCCAGCAGCTTGGCCAAATGGGCAGGGGGCGTAAATGAGCAGTTCTTC.

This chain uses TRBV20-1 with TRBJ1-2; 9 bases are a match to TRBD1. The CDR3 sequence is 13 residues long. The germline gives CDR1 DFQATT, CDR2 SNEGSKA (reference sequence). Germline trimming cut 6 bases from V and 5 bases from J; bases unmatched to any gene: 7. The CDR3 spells CSAAGTGRYGYTF. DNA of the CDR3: TGCAGTGCCGCCGGGACAGGGCGGTATGGCTACACCTTC.

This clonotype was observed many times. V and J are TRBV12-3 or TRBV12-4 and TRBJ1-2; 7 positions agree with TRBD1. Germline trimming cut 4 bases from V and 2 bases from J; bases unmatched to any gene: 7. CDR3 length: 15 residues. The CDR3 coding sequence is TGTGCCAGCAGTTGGACAGGCCGCGCCAACTATGGCTACACCTTC. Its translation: CASSWTGRANYGYTF.

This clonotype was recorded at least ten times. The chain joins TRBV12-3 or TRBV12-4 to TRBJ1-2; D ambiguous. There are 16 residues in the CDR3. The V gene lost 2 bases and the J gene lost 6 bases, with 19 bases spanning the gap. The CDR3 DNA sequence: TGTGCCAGCAGTTTAAGCGCCGCAGGTGCGAGACATGGCTACACCTTC. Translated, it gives CASSLSAAGARHGYTF.

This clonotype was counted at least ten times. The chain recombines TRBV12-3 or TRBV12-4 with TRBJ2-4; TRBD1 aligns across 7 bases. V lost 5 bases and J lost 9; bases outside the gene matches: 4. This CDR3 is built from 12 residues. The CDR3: CASSTGVGIQYF. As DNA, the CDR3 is TGTGCCAGCAGTACAGGGGTTGGCATTCAGTACTTC.

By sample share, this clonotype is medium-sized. The CDR3: CASSQDAGRDQPQHF. In DNA, the CDR3 is TGCGCCAGCAGCCAAGATGCAGGGAGGGATCAGCCCCAGCATTTT. The V call is TRBV4-1, the J call TRBJ1-5, with D tentatively TRBD1 (5 bases). CDR3 size: 15 residues. The V end lost 0 bases, the J end lost 5 bases, and 11 bases lay between the germline ends. Germline CDR1 is MGHRA and CDR2 is YSYEKL.

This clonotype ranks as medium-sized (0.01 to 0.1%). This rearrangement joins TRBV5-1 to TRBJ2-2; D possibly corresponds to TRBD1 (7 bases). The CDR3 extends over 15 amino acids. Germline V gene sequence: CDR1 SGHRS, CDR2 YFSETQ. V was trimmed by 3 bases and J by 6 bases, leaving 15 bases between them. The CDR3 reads CASSSQGGFAGELFF. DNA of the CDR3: TGCGCCAGCAGCTCGCAGGGGGGTTTCGCCGGGGAGCTGTTTTTT.

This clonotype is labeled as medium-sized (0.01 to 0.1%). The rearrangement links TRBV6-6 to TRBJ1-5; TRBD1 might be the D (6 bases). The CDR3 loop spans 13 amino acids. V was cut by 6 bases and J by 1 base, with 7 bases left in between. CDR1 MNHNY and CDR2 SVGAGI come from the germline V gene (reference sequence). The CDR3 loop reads CASSGQSNQPQHF. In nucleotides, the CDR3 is TGTGCCAGCAGCGGACAGAGCAATCAGCCCCAGCATTTT.

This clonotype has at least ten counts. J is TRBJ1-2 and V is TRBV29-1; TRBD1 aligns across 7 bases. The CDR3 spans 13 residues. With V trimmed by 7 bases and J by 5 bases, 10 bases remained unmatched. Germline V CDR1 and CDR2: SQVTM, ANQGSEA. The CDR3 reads CSASTGTAYGYTF. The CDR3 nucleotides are TGCAGCGCTAGCACCGGGACAGCTTATGGCTACACCTTC.

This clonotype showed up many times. The CDR3 here is CASSQDQGVGNEQFF. For the CDR3, the DNA is TGTGCCAGCAGCCAAGATCAGGGAGTCGGCAATGAGCAGTTCTTC. This chain links TRBV14 with TRBJ2-1; possibly TRBD1 or TRBD2 for D (5 bases each). The V gene lost 0 bases and the J gene lost 6 bases, with 12 bases spanning the gap. Germline V CDR1 and CDR2: SGHDN, FVKESK. The CDR3 has 15 amino acids.

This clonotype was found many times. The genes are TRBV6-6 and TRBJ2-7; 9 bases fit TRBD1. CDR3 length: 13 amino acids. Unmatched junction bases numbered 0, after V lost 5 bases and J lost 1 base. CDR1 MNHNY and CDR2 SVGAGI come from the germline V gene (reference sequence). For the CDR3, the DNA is TGTGCCAGCAGTGGACAGGGGTCCTACGAGCAGTACTTC. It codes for CASSGQGSYEQYF.

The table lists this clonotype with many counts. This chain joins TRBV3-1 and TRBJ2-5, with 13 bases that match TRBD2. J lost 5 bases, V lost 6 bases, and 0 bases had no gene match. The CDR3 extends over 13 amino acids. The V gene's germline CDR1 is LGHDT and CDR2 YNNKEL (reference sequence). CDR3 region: CASRTSGRETQYF. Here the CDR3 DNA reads TGTGCCAGCAGGACTAGCGGGAGGGAGACCCAGTACTTC.

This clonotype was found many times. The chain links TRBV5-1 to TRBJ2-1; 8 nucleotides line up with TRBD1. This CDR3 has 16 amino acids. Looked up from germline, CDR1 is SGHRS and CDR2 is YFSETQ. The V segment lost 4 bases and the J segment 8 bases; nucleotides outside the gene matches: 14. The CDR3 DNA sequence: TGCGCCAGCAGCCCGGAATGGCAGGGGGCGAGCTATGAGCAGTTCTTC. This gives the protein CASSPEWQGASYEQFF.

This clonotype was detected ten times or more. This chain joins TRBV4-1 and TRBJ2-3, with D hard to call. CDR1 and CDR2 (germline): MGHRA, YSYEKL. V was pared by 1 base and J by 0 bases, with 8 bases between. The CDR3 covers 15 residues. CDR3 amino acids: CASSQVRASTDTQYF. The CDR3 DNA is TGCGCCAGCAGCCAAGTACGGGCTAGCACAGATACGCAGTATTTT.

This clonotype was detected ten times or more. The CDR3 DNA sequence: TGTGCCAGTAGTATTGGGGGGACCTTAGCCAAAAACATTCAGTACTTC. This encodes CASSIGGTLAKNIQYF. V is TRBV19 and J is TRBJ2-4; weak D call: TRBD2 (6 bases). Trimming cost V 3 bases and J 0 bases, with 12 bases left between them. The CDR3 loop spans 16 amino acids. The germline CDR1 and CDR2 sequences are LNHDA and SQIVND (reference sequence).

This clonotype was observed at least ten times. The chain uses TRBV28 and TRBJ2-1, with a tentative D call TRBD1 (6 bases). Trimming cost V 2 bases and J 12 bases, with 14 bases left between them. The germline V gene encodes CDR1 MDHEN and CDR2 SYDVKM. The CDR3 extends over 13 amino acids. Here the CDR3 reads CASSLKQGFGQFF. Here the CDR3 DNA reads TGTGCCAGCAGTTTAAAACAGGGTTTTGGGCAGTTCTTC.

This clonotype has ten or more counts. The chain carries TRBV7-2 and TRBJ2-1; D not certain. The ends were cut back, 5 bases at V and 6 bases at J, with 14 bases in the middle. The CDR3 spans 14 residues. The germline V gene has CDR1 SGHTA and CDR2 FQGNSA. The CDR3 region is CASSLKNAPNEQFF. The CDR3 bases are TGTGCCAGCAGCCTTAAGAACGCACCCAATGAGCAGTTCTTC.

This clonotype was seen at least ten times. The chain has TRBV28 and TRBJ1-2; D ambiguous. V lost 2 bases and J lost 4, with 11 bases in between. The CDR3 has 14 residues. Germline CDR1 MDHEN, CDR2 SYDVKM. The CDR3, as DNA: TGTGCCAGCAGTTTAGGGTCCCGGACCTATGGCTACACCTTC. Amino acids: CASSLGSRTYGYTF.

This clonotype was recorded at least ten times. The CDR3 bases are TGTGCCAGTAGTATAGGGGCAGAAGAGCAGTACTTC. It specifies CASSIGAEEQYF. The chain uses TRBV19 and TRBJ2-7; D call uncertain. Trimming left V 1 base short and J 7 bases short, with 8 bases between. Germline V gene lookup returns CDR1 LNHDA and CDR2 SQIVND (reference sequence). This CDR3 has 12 amino acids.

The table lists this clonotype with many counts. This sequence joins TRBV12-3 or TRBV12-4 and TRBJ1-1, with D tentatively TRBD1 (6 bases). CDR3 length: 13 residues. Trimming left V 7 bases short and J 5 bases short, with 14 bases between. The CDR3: CASTRTVTTEAFF. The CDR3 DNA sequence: TGTGCCAGCACTCGGACAGTCACTACTGAAGCTTTCTTT.

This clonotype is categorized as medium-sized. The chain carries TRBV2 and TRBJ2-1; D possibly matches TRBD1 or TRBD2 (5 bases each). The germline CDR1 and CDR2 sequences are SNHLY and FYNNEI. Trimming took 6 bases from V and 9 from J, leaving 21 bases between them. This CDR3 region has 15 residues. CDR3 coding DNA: TGTGCCAGCAGGTTGCTTTGGGGGAGTGTATCTGAGCAGTTCTTC. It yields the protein CASRLLWGSVSEQFF. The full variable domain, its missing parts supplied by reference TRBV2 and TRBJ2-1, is EPEVTQTPSHQVTQMGQEVILRCVPISNHLYFYWYRQILGQKVEFLVSFYNNEISEKSEIFDDQFSVERPDGSNFTLKIRSTKLEDSAMYFCASRLLWGSVSEQFFGPGTRLTVL.

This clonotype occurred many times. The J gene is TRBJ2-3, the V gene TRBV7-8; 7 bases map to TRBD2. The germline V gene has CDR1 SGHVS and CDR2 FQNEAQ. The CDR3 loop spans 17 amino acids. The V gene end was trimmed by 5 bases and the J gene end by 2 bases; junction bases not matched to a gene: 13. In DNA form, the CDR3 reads TGTGCCAGCAGCCAACGACCCGGGACTACGTACACAGATACGCAGTATTTT. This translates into CASSQRPGTTYTDTQYF.

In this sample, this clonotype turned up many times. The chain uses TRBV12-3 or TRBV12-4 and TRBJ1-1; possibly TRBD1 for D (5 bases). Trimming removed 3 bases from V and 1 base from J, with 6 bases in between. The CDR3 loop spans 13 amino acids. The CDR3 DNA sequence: TGTGCCAGCAGTTTTGGGACGAACACTGAAGCTTTCTTT. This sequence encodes CASSFGTNTEAFF.

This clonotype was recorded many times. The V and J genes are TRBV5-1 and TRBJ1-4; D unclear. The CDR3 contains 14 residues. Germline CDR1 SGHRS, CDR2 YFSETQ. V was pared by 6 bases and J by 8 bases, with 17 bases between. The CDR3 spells CASTPKVNGEKLFF. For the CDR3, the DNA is TGCGCCAGCACGCCTAAGGTTAATGGAGAAAAACTGTTTTTT.

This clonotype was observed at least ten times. The CDR3 region is CASSIFQGRSTGELFF. The DNA for the CDR3 is TGCGCCAGCAGCATCTTTCAGGGGCGAAGCACCGGGGAGCTGTTTTTT. The chain employs TRBV5-1 and TRBJ2-2; D is possibly TRBD1 (6 bases). The CDR3 loop spans 16 amino acids. Per germline, CDR1 SGHRS and CDR2 YFSETQ. V shed 4 bases and J shed 4 bases, with 17 bases lying between them.

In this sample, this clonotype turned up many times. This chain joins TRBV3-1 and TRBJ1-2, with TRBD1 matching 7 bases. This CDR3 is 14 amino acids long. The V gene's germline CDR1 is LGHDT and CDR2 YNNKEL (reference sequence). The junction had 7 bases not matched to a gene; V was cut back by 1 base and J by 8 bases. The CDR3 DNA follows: TGTGCCAGCAGCCAAGCAGACAGGGTGGAAGGCTACACCTTC. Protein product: CASSQADRVEGYTF.

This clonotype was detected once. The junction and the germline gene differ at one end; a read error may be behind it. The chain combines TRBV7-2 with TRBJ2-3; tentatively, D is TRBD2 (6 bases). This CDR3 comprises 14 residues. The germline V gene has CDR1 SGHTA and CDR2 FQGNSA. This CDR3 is CARSSGLNTDTKYF. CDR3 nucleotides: TGTGCCCGCAGCTCGGGACTTAACACAGATACGAAGTATTTT.